This TCR beta chain was captured by sequencing in a study of blood T cells in healthy people across ages. Overall study: Capturing about one barcoded beta molecule per two T cells was achieved by template switching. Study outcomes and limitations: Diversity of TCR beta per million T cells declined in a roughly linear way with age. Diversity was higher, and naive CD4+ cells more numerous, in long-lived donors than in aged donors. CMV status of donors was unknown, possibly confounding expanded clonotype changes.

As regards this clonotype: Its antigen remains unknown.

Primed by a sample-barcoded 5' primer and a J-beta primer mix, a second PCR proceeded for 7 to 11 cycles. TCRdb itself ran the 5' RACE reads through MiXCR, one entry per CDR3 protein. The repertoire consists of about 750,000 distinct CDR3 sequences, with less than 70% occurring once and the leading ten covering roughly 37%. The sample was blood. The TCR sequence derives from a man of 80 years or more in good health.

The CDR3 loop reads CASRNQGAGTEAFF. The CDR3 region has the DNA TGTGCCAGCCGAAATCAGGGCGCGGGCACTGAAGCTTTCTTT. The V gene is TRBV21-1, the J gene TRBJ1-1; the D call TRBD1 from the table was never checked on the DNA. TRBV21-1 is classified as a pseudogene. This CDR3 has 14 residues.